This T cell receptor beta chain was identified during a study of vaccination and CD4 T cells after COVID-19. The sample's treatment: roughly nine-day PBMC culture with coronavirus spike peptide pools or control peptides (ViraFEST assay). On this clonotype: Its specificity is not known.

V lost 4 bases to trimming and J lost 4 bases; unmatched junction nucleotides: 11. The CDR3 length is 16 residues. The germline CDR1 and CDR2 sequences are SGHTA and FQGNSA. Sequenced with the Oncomine TCR Beta short-read assay was DNA taken from cultured CD4+ T cells. TCRdb used MiXCR to reprocess the PCR reads, holding one entry per CDR3 protein. The sample carries roughly 18,000 distinct CDR3 sequences, approximately 50% recorded once. J is TRBJ1-1 and V is TRBV7-2, with 8 bases matching TRBD1. The sequencing input was CD4+ T cells from blood, cultured in vitro. This clonotype was sampled from a human donor who had recovered from COVID-19. The CDR3 region has the DNA TGTGCCAGCAGCTCCGACAGGGGACGCAGGGGCACTGAAGCTTTCTTT. It codes for CASSSDRGRRGTEAFF.